This TCR beta chain stems from a study of blood T cell repertoires in COVID-19. Overall study: The United States, Italy and Spain were the sources of the acute and convalescent COVID-19 samples.

Authors' analysis steps: Reference gene primer amplification in the assay estimated nucleated cell counts. The data were produced by immunoSEQ multiplex PCR, yet TCRdb's version contains in-frame clones alone and is incomplete. V, J and clone size are taken as reported in that table, and D and trimming were inferred from the DNA itself. In the table there are more than 150,000 clones, 85% to 90% of which are singletons. Looked up from germline, CDR1 is ENHRY and CDR2 is SYGVKD. The CDR3 spans 14 residues. V shed 6 bases and J shed 5 bases, with 11 bases lying between them. The clonotype originates from a man aged 35 to 55 with active or convalescent COVID-19. The specimen sequenced was peripheral blood. The rearrangement links TRBV10-3 to TRBJ1-6; D gene ambiguous. The CDR3 coding sequence is TGTGCCATCAGACCGGATAGCGATAATTCACCCCTCCACTTT. Protein sequence: CAIRPDSDNSPLHF.